This TCR beta chain came from a study of blood T cell repertoires in COVID-19. Study details: COVID-19 samples collected from the United States, Italy and Spain covered acute and convalescent phases. Sources were T cells, B-cell-depleted T cells, or PBMCs; the material itself was cDNA or gDNA.

Ages ranged from 18 to 89 years, with residence in fewer than 25 US areas. As originally analysed: The assay estimated nucleated cells by amplifying reference gene primers. Repertoires were generated with immunoSEQ multiplex PCR, while TCRdb's copy carries only in-frame clones and drops some. V and J calls plus clone size are reproduced from that table; the DNA served to infer D and trimming. The sample yields some 300,000 clones, 90% seen once. In germline, CDR1 is SGHTA, CDR2 FQGNSA. Trimming left V 5 bases short and J 0 bases short, with 16 bases between. This CDR3 contains 16 residues. The sample was PBMCs or T cells enriched from blood (not recorded which). J is TRBJ1-2 and V is TRBV7-2, with D possibly being TRBD1 (6 bases). This receptor was taken from a woman in her twenties or thirties who had been exposed to COVID-19. The CDR3 sequence is CASSLRSTGPNYGYTF. The CDR3 nucleotides are TGTGCCAGCAGCCTCCGGTCAACAGGGCCTAACTATGGCTACACCTTC.